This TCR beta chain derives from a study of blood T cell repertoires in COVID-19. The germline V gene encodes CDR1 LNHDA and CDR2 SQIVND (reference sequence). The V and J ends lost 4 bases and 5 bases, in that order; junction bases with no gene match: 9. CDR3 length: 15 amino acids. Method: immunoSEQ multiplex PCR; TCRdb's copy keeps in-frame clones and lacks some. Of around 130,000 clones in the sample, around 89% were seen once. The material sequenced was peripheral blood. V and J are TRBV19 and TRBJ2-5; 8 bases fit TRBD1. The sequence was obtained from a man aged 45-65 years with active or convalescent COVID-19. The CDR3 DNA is TGTGCCAGTAGTACGGACAGGGCGACTCAGGAGACCCAGTACTTC. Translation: CASSTDRATQETQYF.